The T cell receptor (beta chain) under discussion was sequenced for a study of T-cell reconstitution after alpha-beta-depleted transplantation in children. Preparation of the TCRbeta library used unique molecular identifiers. TCRdb redid the calling of the PCR reads with MiXCR, one entry per CDR3 protein. Seen here are tens of thousands of distinct CDR3 sequences, 9.2% observed once, and the top ten hold 27%. In its sample, this clonotype was seen a few times. No antigen is known for it. This CDR3 region has 14 residues. CDR1 and CDR2 (germline): MNHEY, SMNVEV (reference sequence). The V and J ends lost 8 bases and 6 bases respectively, with 14 bases between them. Study results and limitations: Reports say that about two months after transplant, the alpha-beta T cells came out of several hundred graft clones that had expanded.

The material was PBMCs, mostly from graft donor cells, obtained 60 days after TCRalphabeta/CD19-depleted stem cell transplant. This clonotype was obtained from a male patient aged 2 to 9 who had a stem cell transplant for chronic granulomatous disease, so the T cells may come from the graft donor. The chain joins TRBV27 to TRBJ1-6; a possible D gene is TRBD1 (6 bases). The CDR3 region has the DNA TGTGCCAGCTCCCTCCGCAGGGGTAATTCACCCCTCCACTTT. Encoded protein: CASSLRRGNSPLHF.